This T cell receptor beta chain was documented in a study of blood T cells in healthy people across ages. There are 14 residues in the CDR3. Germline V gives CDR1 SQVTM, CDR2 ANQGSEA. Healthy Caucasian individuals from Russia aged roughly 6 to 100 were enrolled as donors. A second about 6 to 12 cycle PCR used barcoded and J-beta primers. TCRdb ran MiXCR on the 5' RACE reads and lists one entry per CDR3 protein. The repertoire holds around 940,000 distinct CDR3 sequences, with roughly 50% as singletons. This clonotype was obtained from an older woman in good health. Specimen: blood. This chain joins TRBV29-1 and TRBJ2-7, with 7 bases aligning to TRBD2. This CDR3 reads CGIRLATTSYEQYF. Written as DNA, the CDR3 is TGCGGCATCAGACTAGCCACGACTTCCTACGAGCAGTACTTC.